The 21 T cell receptor beta chains reported below all come from one sample, sequenced in a study of identical twins. TCRdb re-called the 5' RACE reads through MiXCR, storing one row per CDR3 protein. The profile shows 400,000 to 550,000 distinct CDR3 sequences, approximately 14% of them singletons. These sequences were also reported in another study, on yellow fever vaccine responses in identical twins.

The material sequenced was CD4+ T cells sorted from blood. Receptors were obtained from a woman younger than 30 in good health.

CDR3 DNA: TGTGCCAGCAGTGGTTCAGCCCTGGAGACCCAGTACTTC. Its protein is CASSGSALETQYF. The rearrangement joins TRBV6-6 to TRBJ2-5; no clear D. V lost 5 bases and J lost 5, with 12 bases in between. The CDR3 has 13 amino acids. CDR1 is MNHNY, CDR2 SVGAGI, per germline (reference sequence).

This clonotype was seen more than once but under ten times. CDR3 nucleotides: TGCAGCGCTAGTTCTAGCGCAAACAATGAGCAGTTCTTC. Its translation: CSASSSANNEQFF. The J gene is TRBJ2-1, the V gene TRBV29-1; the D gene is possibly TRBD2 (6 bases). The V end was cut by 7 bases, the J end by 5 bases, with 15 bases between. In germline, CDR1 is SQVTM, CDR2 ANQGSEA. CDR3 length equals 13 residues.

This clonotype turned up a few times. The chain has TRBV29-1 and TRBJ2-3; the D gene is possibly TRBD2 (7 bases). The CDR3 is made up of 13 amino acids. Germline V gives CDR1 SQVTM, CDR2 ANQGSEA. V shed 8 bases and J shed 5 bases, with 17 bases lying between them. CDR3 in DNA: TGCAGCACAGACGGGGGGCGGTTAGATACGCAGTATTTT. Encoded protein: CSTDGGRLDTQYF.

The V gene is TRBV7-2, the J gene TRBJ2-1, with TRBD2 matching 9 bases. V lost 1 base, J lost 4 bases, and 5 bases stayed unmatched. The CDR3 totals 16 residues. CDR1 is SGHTA and CDR2 is FQGNSA in the germline V gene. The CDR3 DNA is TGTGCCAGCAGCTTAGGGCTAGCGGGGCGATACAATGAGCAGTTCTTC. It codes for CASSLGLAGRYNEQFF.

This clonotype was recorded at least ten times. The chain couples TRBV6-5 to TRBJ1-3, with D perhaps TRBD1 (5 bases). The CDR3 consists of 15 residues. Germline assignment: CDR1 MNHEY and CDR2 SVGAGI. The V end was cut by 3 bases, the J end by 0 bases, with 9 bases between. CDR3 sequence reads: CASSYGQGSGNTIYF. CDR3 nucleotides: TGTGCCAGCAGTTATGGGCAGGGCTCTGGAAACACCATATATTTT.

This rearrangement joins TRBV18 to TRBJ1-2; TRBD1 aligns across 9 bases. This CDR3 region has 16 residues. Germline V CDR1 and CDR2: KGHSH, LQKENI. The ends lost 4 bases at V and 2 bases at J; junction bases unmatched: 8. The CDR3 DNA sequence: TGTGCCAGCTCACAACAAGCCGGGACAGGGAACTATGGCTACACCTTC. Protein sequence: CASSQQAGTGNYGYTF.

This clonotype appeared a single time. CDR3 nucleotides: TGTGCCTGGGAGAAGGACTGGACTCCTTATACGCAGTATTTT. As protein: CAWEKDWTPYTQYF. The rearrangement links TRBV30 to TRBJ2-3, with a weak D call TRBD2 (5 bases). There are 14 residues in the CDR3. The germline V and J ends were trimmed by 5 bases and 7 bases, with 19 bases remaining between them. CDR1 GTSNPN and CDR2 SVGIG come from the germline V gene (reference sequence).

This clonotype was picked up many times. The chain couples TRBV2 to TRBJ1-5, with unresolved D. V was pared by 1 base and J by 5 bases, with 12 bases between. The CDR3 runs 15 residues. Germline CDR1 reads SNHLY; CDR2 reads FYNNEI. The CDR3 nucleotides read TGTGCCAGCAGTGAAGTCGGCGGGAGGTATCAGCCCCAGCATTTT. Translation gives CASSEVGGRYQPQHF. Combining the CDR3 with reference TRBV2 and TRBJ1-5 gives the whole variable domain EPEVTQTPSHQVTQMGQEVILRCVPISNHLYFYWYRQILGQKVEFLVSFYNNEISEKSEIFDDQFSVERPDGSNFTLKIRSTKLEDSAMYFCASSEVGGRYQPQHFGDGTRLSIL.

This clonotype has just a few counts. This chain joins TRBV6-2 or TRBV6-3 and TRBJ2-6; no clear D gene. Deletions cut 2 bases from V and 5 bases from J, with 19 bases between. The CDR3 is 18 residues long. Looked up from germline, CDR1 is MNHEY and CDR2 is SVGEGT. The DNA for the CDR3 is TGTGCCAGCAGTTACACTCGGATCCCGCTTTTCAGGGCCAACGTCCTGACTTTC. Translation: CASSYTRIPLFRANVLTF.

This clonotype was picked up a small number of times. V and J are TRBV7-9 and TRBJ2-1; 9 bases agree with TRBD1. Trimming at V came to 6 bases and at J to 7 bases, leaving 7 bases not matched to a gene. Germline V lookup: CDR1 SEHNR, CDR2 FQNEAQ (reference sequence). The CDR3 has 14 amino acids. CDR3: CASRAGQGLNEQFF. CDR3 nucleotides: TGTGCCAGCAGAGCGGGACAGGGTCTGAATGAGCAGTTCTTC.

The rearrangement links TRBV7-2 to TRBJ2-7, with 7 bases that match TRBD2. The junction had 6 bases not matched to a gene; V was cut back by 1 base and J by 0 bases. Germline values: CDR1 SGHTA, CDR2 FQGNSA. The CDR3 is made up of 16 amino acids. The CDR3 loop is CASSLGWGDYSYEQYF. The CDR3 bases are TGTGCCAGCAGCTTAGGGTGGGGGGACTACTCCTACGAGCAGTACTTC.

This clonotype was observed many times. The rearrangement uses TRBV11-2 and TRBJ2-3, with a weak D call TRBD2 (6 bases). CDR3 length equals 13 residues. Between the trimmed V and J ends, which lost 3 bases and 6 bases, there was a span of 10 bases. Germline V gives CDR1 SGHAT, CDR2 FQNNGV. The CDR3 nucleotides read TGTGCCAGCAGCTTTGGGGGGTCGGATACGCAGTATTTT. Residues: CASSFGGSDTQYF.

J is TRBJ1-1 and V is TRBV7-2; weak D call: TRBD1 (5 bases). CDR1 SGHTA and CDR2 FQGNSA come from the germline V gene. Trimming removed 8 bases from V and 2 bases from J, with 15 bases in between. The CDR3 is made up of 14 amino acids. This CDR3 is CASPGPQGNTEAFF. CDR3 coding DNA: TGTGCCAGCCCCGGCCCTCAGGGTAACACTGAAGCTTTCTTT.

This rearrangement joins TRBV7-8 to TRBJ2-7; perhaps D is TRBD1 or TRBD2 (5 bases each). Trimming took 4 bases from V and 6 from J, leaving 19 bases between them. Germline V gene sequence: CDR1 SGHVS, CDR2 FQNEAQ. CDR3 length: 15 amino acids. This CDR3 is CASSSLGWGSGEQYF. CDR3 bases: TGTGCCAGCAGCTCACTCGGTTGGGGGAGCGGCGAGCAGTACTTC.

The chain couples TRBV4-3 to TRBJ1-1; unclear D gene. The CDR3 runs to 14 residues. V lost 2 bases and J lost 3, with 10 bases in between. Germline loops: CDR1 LGHNA, CDR2 YSLEER. The CDR3 region is CASSQLLWDTEAFF. CDR3 in DNA: TGCGCCAGCAGCCAACTCCTGTGGGACACTGAAGCTTTCTTT.

The chain joins TRBV7-2 to TRBJ1-3; no reliable D call. The V end was cut by 5 bases, the J end by 2 bases, with 7 bases between. Germline-derived CDR1 and CDR2 are SGHTA and FQGNSA. This CDR3 is built from 13 residues. CDR3 region: CASSPSAGNTIYF. Written as DNA, the CDR3 is TGTGCCAGCAGCCCTAGCGCTGGAAACACCATATATTTT.

This clonotype showed up just a few times. The chain employs TRBV5-1 and TRBJ2-5; D gene unclear. CDR1 SGHRS and CDR2 YFSETQ come from the germline V gene. V lost 6 bases, J lost 5 bases, and 14 bases lay in between. The CDR3 is made up of 13 amino acids. The CDR3 nucleotides are TGCGCCAGCATGATAGGACGCCAGGAGACCCAGTACTTC. Protein sequence: CASMIGRQETQYF.

In its sample, this clonotype was seen a few times. J is TRBJ2-1 and V is TRBV28; 7 bases line up with TRBD1. CDR1 MDHEN and CDR2 SYDVKM come from the germline V gene. J lost 9 bases, V lost 4 bases, and 12 bases had no gene match. There are 15 residues in the CDR3. This CDR3 is CASSYRDRARGEQFF. CDR3 coding DNA: TGTGCCAGCAGTTACCGAGACAGGGCCCGAGGTGAGCAGTTCTTC.

The V call is TRBV10-2, the J call TRBJ1-1; D remains ambiguous. Trimming stripped 6 bases from V and 0 bases from J, with 8 bases between. CDR1 is WSHSY and CDR2 is SAAADI in the germline V gene. This CDR3 contains 13 residues. CDR3 sequence: CASSKGVNTEAFF. CDR3 coding DNA: TGCGCCAGCAGCAAGGGTGTGAACACTGAAGCTTTCTTT.

The rearrangement joins TRBV6-1 to TRBJ1-4; 7 bases are a match to TRBD1. Trimming removed 5 bases from V and 4 bases from J; junction bases left unmatched: 10. In germline, CDR1 is MNHNS, CDR2 SASEGT. The CDR3 covers 16 residues. The CDR3 reads CASSTARQGYNEKLFF. The CDR3 DNA is TGTGCCAGCAGTACCGCACGACAGGGCTATAATGAAAAACTGTTTTTT.

This clonotype was detected ten times or more. The CDR3 here is CATSRDRPPRTDTQYF. The CDR3 coding sequence is TGTGCCACCAGCAGAGATCGACCCCCTCGCACAGATACGCAGTATTTT. The chain recombines TRBV15 with TRBJ2-3; D not certain. The V and J ends lost 0 bases and 1 base respectively, with 11 bases between them. This CDR3 comprises 16 residues. CDR1 and CDR2 from the germline V gene are LNHNV and YYDKDF (reference sequence).